The 2 T cell receptor beta chains below come from one sample, sequenced in a study of shared clonotypes between healthy human individuals. Using immunoSEQ multiplex PCR, the repertoire was profiled, and TCRdb retains in-frame clones only, with some absent. This sample has about 1.1 million clones, with approximately 80% found just once. Sequencing was carried out using memory CD4+ T cells from PBMCs. Described subset: CD45RA-negative fraction. These receptor sequences come from a man aged 18-30 years in good health. Some clones in this sample may be carry-over from other donors' samples.

This chain joins TRBV9 and TRBJ2-3; TRBD1 matches at 9 bases. CDR1 is SGDLS, CDR2 YYNGEE, per germline. The V gene end was trimmed by 2 bases and the J gene end by 1 base; junction bases not matched to a gene: 5. The CDR3 length is 16 residues. CDR3 sequence reads: CASSVSQGARTDTQYF. Written as DNA, the CDR3 is TGTGCCAGCAGCGTCTCACAGGGGGCTCGCACAGATACGCAGTATTTT.

The V call is TRBV4-3, the J call TRBJ2-3; possibly TRBD1 or TRBD2 for D (5 bases each). The V end lost 0 bases, the J end lost 10 bases, and 17 bases lay between the germline ends. The CDR3 length is 15 residues. Germline values: CDR1 LGHNA, CDR2 YSLEER. The CDR3 is CASSQEGTSRGPQYF. The CDR3 DNA reads TGCGCCAGCAGCCAAGAGGGGACCAGTAGGGGTCCGCAGTATTTT.